These 21 T cell receptor beta chains originate from one sample sequenced in a study of shared clonotypes between healthy human individuals. Sequencing used immunoSEQ multiplex PCR; TCRdb keeps in-frame clones, though not all of them. This sample yields roughly 2 million clones, of which approximately 94% are seen a single time; 0.1% to 0.15% belongs to the top ten. The material sequenced was naive CD4+ T cells sorted from blood. The sample's subset: CD45RA+ positively selected. The receptor set was obtained from a man in his late teens or twenties in good health.

V gene TRBV5-8 combines with J gene TRBJ2-1; TRBD2 aligns across 11 bases. This CDR3 region has 15 residues. The germline V gene has CDR1 SGHTS and CDR2 YDEGEE. J gave up 4 bases and V 4 bases, and 4 bases lay outside the gene matches. As DNA, the CDR3 is TGTGCCAGCAGCCAACTAGCGGGAGCATACAATGAGCAGTTCTTC. Its translation is CASSQLAGAYNEQFF.

V usage is TRBV5-6 and J usage is TRBJ2-7; a possible D gene is TRBD2 (5 bases). Trimming left V 3 bases short and J 4 bases short, with 8 bases between. CDR3 size: 12 residues. The germline V gene has CDR1 SGHDT and CDR2 YYEEEE. CDR3 sequence reads: CASSSGRYEQYF. CDR3 DNA: TGTGCCAGCAGCTCGGGAAGATACGAGCAGTACTTC.

Comment on this clone: The same CDR3 also results from other DNA sequences found in this sample. The CDR3 nucleotides are TGTGCCAGCAGCTTAGCGGGCGGTGGAAACACCATATATTTT. Encoded protein: CASSLAGGGNTIYF. The chain recombines TRBV7-2 with TRBJ1-3; D gene ambiguous. V lost 0 bases and J lost 3, with 6 bases in between. The CDR3 sequence is 14 residues long. Looked up from germline, CDR1 is SGHTA and CDR2 is FQGNSA.

The chain has TRBV19 and TRBJ2-3, with D perhaps TRBD1 (5 bases). The CDR3 covers 13 residues. Between the trimmed V and J ends, which lost 8 bases and 5 bases, there was a span of 14 bases. Germline V gene lookup returns CDR1 LNHDA and CDR2 SQIVND (reference sequence). For the CDR3, the DNA is TGTGCCAGTTCCCTAGGGGTGGGAGATACGCAGTATTTT. Protein: CASSLGVGDTQYF.

The chain has TRBV18 and TRBJ2-2, with 12 bases matching TRBD1. Looked up from germline, CDR1 is KGHSH and CDR2 is LQKENI. V lost 2 bases, J lost 5 bases, and 9 bases stayed unmatched. CDR3 length equals 18 residues. The CDR3 bases are TGTGCCAGCTCACCAGTCCTTGGGACAGGGGGCGCGACCGGGGAGCTGTTTTTT. This gives the protein CASSPVLGTGGATGELFF.

The V call is TRBV9, the J call TRBJ1-3; no firm D call. V dropped 4 bases and J dropped 3 bases, with 11 bases sitting between them. The CDR3 sequence is 14 residues long. From germline, CDR1 is SGDLS and CDR2 YYNGEE. The CDR3 reads CASSPGSFGNTIYF. The CDR3 nucleotides are TGTGCCAGCAGCCCCGGGAGCTTTGGAAACACCATATATTTT.

The rearrangement uses TRBV5-5 and TRBJ2-7; the match to TRBD2 covers 10 bases. The CDR3 length is 15 residues. CDR1 is SGHKS and CDR2 is YYEKEE in the germline V gene (reference sequence). V gave up 0 bases and J gave up 3 bases; unmatched junction bases: 3. CDR3 loop: CASSLESSGSYEQYF. For the CDR3, the DNA is TGTGCCAGCAGCTTGGAATCTAGCGGGAGCTACGAGCAGTACTTC.

The chain uses TRBV2 and TRBJ2-1; 14 positions match TRBD2. The J segment lost 6 bases and the V segment lost 9 bases, leaving 4 bases of the junction unmatched. This CDR3 spans 14 amino acids. CDR1 is SNHLY, CDR2 FYNNEI, per germline. This CDR3 reads CASRLAGGPNEQFF. The CDR3 DNA reads TGTGCCAGTAGACTAGCGGGAGGGCCCAATGAGCAGTTCTTC.

V gene TRBV12-5 combines with J gene TRBJ1-4; D is ambiguous. The CDR3 length is 11 residues. Per the germline V gene, CDR1 is LGHNT and CDR2 is FRNRAP. V lost 6 bases and J 5 bases, leaving 4 bases between the germline ends. CDR3 nucleotides: TGTGCTAGTGGGCGAAATGAAAAACTGTTTTTT. Its translation: CASGRNEKLFF.

J is TRBJ2-7 and V is TRBV28; possible D gene TRBD1, 5 bases. Trimming stripped 5 bases from V and 2 bases from J, with 13 bases between. Germline CDR1 is MDHEN and CDR2 is SYDVKM. The CDR3 has 14 amino acids. The CDR3 nucleotides read TGTGCCAGCAGTCTAGGGGCTGATCCCTACGAGCAGTACTTC. This sequence encodes CASSLGADPYEQYF.

This chain uses TRBV28 with TRBJ1-2, with 11 bases that match TRBD1. V lost 8 bases to trimming and J lost 8 bases; unmatched junction nucleotides: 10. Germline CDR1 and CDR2: MDHEN and SYDVKM. This CDR3 is 14 amino acids long. DNA of the CDR3: TGTGCCAGCGAGAAAGGACAGGGGGCGCAGGGCTACACCTTC. Amino acids: CASEKGQGAQGYTF.

The rearrangement joins TRBV6-5 to TRBJ2-4; TRBD1 is a possible D gene (5 bases). Germline CDR1 reads MNHEY; CDR2 reads SVGAGI. V lost 5 bases and J 4 bases, leaving 15 bases between the germline ends. The CDR3 loop spans 15 amino acids. The CDR3 spells CASSPKIGEKNIQYF. In DNA, the CDR3 is TGTGCCAGCAGTCCAAAAATAGGGGAAAAAAACATTCAGTACTTC.

This clone was seen only once. The J gene is TRBJ2-7, the V gene TRBV5-1; 8 bases agree with TRBD1. CDR3 length: 14 residues. The germline CDR1 and CDR2 sequences are SGHRS and YFSETQ. The trim removed 3 bases at V and 4 bases at J, leaving 6 bases unmatched. The CDR3 sequence: CASSSTQGAYEQYF. The CDR3, as DNA: TGCGCCAGCAGCTCGACTCAGGGGGCTTACGAGCAGTACTTC.

V usage is TRBV2 and J usage is TRBJ1-4; no definite D call. Trimming stripped 5 bases from V and 0 bases from J, with 13 bases between. This CDR3 has 16 residues. Germline V gene lookup returns CDR1 SNHLY and CDR2 FYNNEI. CDR3 sequence: CASSWNRLATNEKLFF. The CDR3 DNA is TGTGCCAGCAGTTGGAACCGCCTTGCAACTAATGAAAAACTGTTTTTT.

The CDR3 reads CASTSNGGYSPLHF. CDR3 DNA: TGTGCCAGCACCTCAAACGGGGGGTACTCACCCCTCCACTTT. The J gene is TRBJ1-6, the V gene TRBV6-5; D perhaps matches TRBD1 (5 bases). V lost 7 bases to trimming and J lost 10 bases, with 17 bases between them. From germline, CDR1 is MNHEY and CDR2 SVGAGI. The CDR3 runs 14 residues.

This chain joins TRBV30 and TRBJ2-7; D is uncertain. Germline values: CDR1 GTSNPN, CDR2 SVGIG (reference sequence). Trimming removed 2 bases from V and 12 bases from J, with 14 bases in between. CDR3 size: 11 residues. The CDR3 DNA is TGTGCCTGGAGTACTGACGCGGCTCTGTACTTC. Amino acid sequence: CAWSTDAALYF.

The genes are TRBV4-2 and TRBJ1-1; no clear D. CDR1 is LGHNA, CDR2 YNFKEQ, per germline. The germline V and J ends were trimmed by 1 base and 0 bases, with 6 bases remaining between them. The CDR3 totals 14 residues. As DNA, the CDR3 is TGTGCCAGCAGCCAAGCGGGGATGAACACTGAAGCTTTCTTT. This encodes CASSQAGMNTEAFF.

V gene TRBV5-1 combines with J gene TRBJ2-4, with 11 positions matching TRBD2. Germline CDR1 reads SGHRS; CDR2 reads YFSETQ. The junction had 4 bases not matched to a gene; V was cut back by 2 bases and J by 6 bases. The CDR3 is 15 amino acids. The CDR3 DNA reads TGCGCCAGCAGCTTTAGCGGGGGGGCCCTAAACATTCAGTACTTC. Amino acids: CASSFSGGALNIQYF.

The V and J genes are TRBV28 and TRBJ2-7; TRBD1 might be the D (7 bases). V was pared by 6 bases and J by 2 bases, with 11 bases between. Germline CDR1 is MDHEN and CDR2 is SYDVKM. This CDR3 spans 13 amino acids. Here the CDR3 reads CASRGGQTYEQYF. The CDR3, as DNA: TGTGCCAGCAGGGGGGGACAGACCTACGAGCAGTACTTC.

The chain carries TRBV7-2 and TRBJ1-5; no clear D. V lost 6 bases to trimming and J lost 0 bases, with 3 bases between them. Germline V gives CDR1 SGHTA, CDR2 FQGNSA. The CDR3 is 12 amino acids. CDR3 coding DNA: TGTGCCAGCAGTCGTAGCAATCAGCCCCAGCATTTT. It specifies CASSRSNQPQHF.

The V call is TRBV29-1, the J call TRBJ2-2; D ambiguous. This CDR3 region has 13 residues. The V gene lost 7 bases and the J gene lost 1 base, with 10 bases spanning the gap. CDR1 SQVTM and CDR2 ANQGSEA come from the germline V gene. The CDR3 bases are TGCAGCGCGAGGCTAGGGAACACCGGGGAGCTGTTTTTT. It codes for CSARLGNTGELFF.